The source of this T cell receptor beta chain is a study of T cells in narcolepsy. There are a few counts of this clone. The repertoire was sequenced with immunoSEQ multiplex PCR; TCRdb's copy has only in-frame clones and lacks some. The table records tens of thousands of clones, 75% to 85% of them present only once. The sequenced material came from memory (CD45RA-) CD4+ T cells from blood. This clonotype originated in a human donor in good health.

The CDR3 region is CASSSTGSTDTQYF. The CDR3 DNA sequence: TGCGCCAGCAGCTCAACCGGGAGCACAGATACGCAGTATTTT. This chain uses TRBV5-1 with TRBJ2-3; no clear D gene. The V end was cut by 3 bases, the J end by 0 bases, with 8 bases between. Looked up from germline, CDR1 is SGHRS and CDR2 is YFSETQ. This CDR3 is 14 amino acids long.